These 8 T cell receptor beta chains came from one sample sequenced in a study of blood T cell repertoires in COVID-19. Profiled with immunoSEQ multiplex PCR; TCRdb holds only in-frame clones, not every one. The top ten hold about 8.9% of the sample, which has about 210,000 clones, 81% seen once. Source material: PBMCs or T cells enriched from blood (not recorded which). Receptors were obtained from a woman aged 50 to 60 with acute COVID-19.

Turning to this clone: A read error may produce the germline difference seen at one junction end. The chain carries TRBV19 and TRBJ1-4; D possibly corresponds to TRBD1 (5 bases). The CDR3 runs 16 residues. CDR1 is LNHDA and CDR2 is SQIVND in the germline V gene (reference sequence). The CDR3 coding sequence is TGTGCCAGTAGTACCGAAGGCCCACACGTTGGGGCTAGGGTGATTTTT. It specifies CASSTEGPHVGARVIF.

This clone appeared a single time. The genes are TRBV9 and TRBJ2-3; D is uncertain. The germline CDR1 and CDR2 sequences are SGDLS and YYNGEE. Trimming removed 3 bases at V and 6 bases at J, with 14 bases between. The CDR3 is 14 residues long. The CDR3 is CASSGSPAGDTQYF. The CDR3 nucleotides are TGTGCCAGCAGCGGAAGCCCGGCCGGGGATACGCAGTATTTT.

This clone was seen just once. The chain uses TRBV11-2 and TRBJ1-1; TRBD1 might be the D (6 bases). The CDR3 covers 13 residues. CDR1 is SGHAT, CDR2 FQNNGV, per germline. Trimming took 3 bases from V and 4 from J, leaving 9 bases between them. CDR3 nucleotides: TGTGCCAGCAGCTTGGGGGCCAGCACTGAAGCTTTCTTT. It is translated as CASSLGASTEAFF.

The chain is built from TRBV7-2 and TRBJ2-1; D might be TRBD1 (6 bases). CDR1 SGHTA and CDR2 FQGNSA come from the germline V gene. The V end was cut by 7 bases, the J end by 0 bases, with 16 bases between. The CDR3 is 16 residues long. The CDR3 coding sequence is TGTGCCAGCACCATGCAGGGGCCTAGCTCCTACAATGAGCAGTTCTTC. It encodes CASTMQGPSSYNEQFF.

The chain joins TRBV5-1 to TRBJ2-6, with TRBD1 matching over 7 bases. Germline V gives CDR1 SGHRS, CDR2 YFSETQ. After removal of 6 bases from V and 0 bases from J, the junction contained 15 bases not matched to a gene. This CDR3 is built from 19 residues. CDR3 DNA sequence: TGCGCCAGCACTCAAGGACGGGACAGCAGACTCTCTGGGGCCAACGTCCTGACTTTC. It yields the protein CASTQGRDSRLSGANVLTF.

The J gene is TRBJ2-7, the V gene TRBV5-1; D is perhaps TRBD1 (5 bases). The V gene lost 4 bases and the J gene lost 0 bases, with 17 bases spanning the gap. This CDR3 comprises 16 residues. CDR1 and CDR2 (germline): SGHRS, YFSETQ. CDR3: CASSPLSDSPSYEQYF. CDR3 DNA sequence: TGCGCCAGCAGCCCCCTTAGTGACAGTCCCTCCTACGAGCAGTACTTC.

This CDR3 reads CATSRAGGGAGNTIYF. The CDR3 DNA reads TGTGCCACCAGCAGAGCAGGAGGGGGGGCTGGAAACACCATATATTTT. The chain uses TRBV15 and TRBJ1-3, with D maybe TRBD1 (6 bases). Germline V gene sequence: CDR1 LNHNV, CDR2 YYDKDF (reference sequence). Trimming shortened V by 1 base and J by 2 bases, and 12 bases separated the two germline ends. This CDR3 region has 16 residues.

The chain uses TRBV2 and TRBJ2-5; 9 nucleotides line up with TRBD2. CDR1 SNHLY and CDR2 FYNNEI come from the germline V gene. This CDR3 region has 15 residues. The V gene end was trimmed by 3 bases and the J gene end by 5 bases; junction bases not matched to a gene: 7. CDR3 loop: CASSDEAGGIETQYF. CDR3 DNA: TGTGCCAGCAGTGATGAGGCGGGGGGGATTGAGACCCAGTACTTC.